These 21 T cell receptor beta chains share one sample of origin, sequenced in a study of Ad26.COV2.S vaccination and SARS-CoV-2 variants. This table comes from immunoSEQ multiplex PCR, and its TCRdb copy is limited to in-frame clones, with some not included. The sample holds about half a million clones, roughly nine tenths seen once. The sample's treatment: about 20 received Ad26.COV2.S at low or high dose, single or two shots; roughly 5 received placebo; per-sample allocation not given. The samples date from day 63 after the first vaccine or placebo injection. The sequencing here drew on peripheral blood, taken in a trial of Ad26.COV2.S vaccine versus placebo. These receptors came from a person aged 18-65 years who received the Ad26.COV2.S COVID-19 vaccine or a placebo.

The CDR3 coding sequence is TGCGCCAGCAGCTTGGGGGAAGATACGCAGTATTTT. Its protein is CASSLGEDTQYF. The chain uses TRBV5-1 and TRBJ2-3; no reliable D call. CDR1 is SGHRS and CDR2 is YFSETQ in the germline V gene. CDR3 length: 12 residues. V was clipped by 0 bases and J by 5 bases, with 4 bases between them.

The CDR3 nucleotides read TGTGCCAGCAGGGGCCCGGGGGCAGGTGGCTACACCTTC. It codes for CASRGPGAGGYTF. This sequence joins TRBV12-3 or TRBV12-4 and TRBJ1-2, with D possibly TRBD1 on 6 matching bases. Trimming took off 6 bases at V and 7 bases at J, with 15 bases between the two ends. There are 13 residues in the CDR3.

The J gene is TRBJ1-3, the V gene TRBV5-1; the D is unclear. The V end lost 2 bases, the J end lost 0 bases, and 9 bases lay between the germline ends. In germline, CDR1 is SGHRS, CDR2 YFSETQ. The CDR3 consists of 15 residues. CDR3 loop: CASSFGYNSGNTIYF. In DNA, the CDR3 is TGCGCCAGCAGCTTCGGATACAACTCTGGAAACACCATATATTTT. Looking up the rest from reference TRBV5-1 and TRBJ1-3 gives the full variable domain: KAGVTQTPRYLIKTRGQQVTLSCSPISGHRSVSWYQQTPGQGLQFLFEYFSETQRNKGNFPGRFSGRQFSNSRSEMNVSTLELGDSALYLCASSFGYNSGNTIYFGEGSWLTVV.

The J gene is TRBJ1-1, the V gene TRBV20-1; D is ambiguous. This CDR3 is 11 amino acids long. V gave up 8 bases and J gave up 1 base, with 8 bases separating them. Germline lookup yields CDR1 DFQATT and CDR2 SNEGSKA (reference sequence). This CDR3 is CSLYGNTEAFF. In nucleotides, the CDR3 is TGCAGTCTCTATGGGAACACTGAAGCTTTCTTT.

The rearrangement joins TRBV5-4 to TRBJ2-7; D is possibly TRBD1 (7 bases). The CDR3 is 15 amino acids. The V end lost 1 base, the J end lost 2 bases, and 13 bases lay between the germline ends. CDR1 and CDR2 from the germline V gene are SGHNT and YYREEE (reference sequence). Here the CDR3 DNA reads TGTGCCAGCAGCTTGCAGGGGGGTAGGCCCTACGAGCAGTACTTC. It is translated as CASSLQGGRPYEQYF. The variable domain in full, completed from reference TRBV5-4 and TRBJ2-7, reads ETGVTQSPTHLIKTRGQQVTLRCSSQSGHNTVSWYQQALGQGPQFIFQYYREEENGRGNFPPRFSGLQFPNYSSELNVNALELDDSALYLCASSLQGGRPYEQYFGPGTRLTVT.

This clone appeared once. This sequence joins TRBV6-6 and TRBJ1-2; TRBD1 aligns across 7 bases. This CDR3 is 16 amino acids long. Germline CDR1 MNHNY, CDR2 SVGAGI (reference sequence). V shed 5 bases and J 8 bases; nucleotides not matched to a gene: 17. CDR3 nucleotides: TGTGCCAGCAGTCCGACCGGGACAGCGGCGCGTAAGGGCTACACCTTC. Translating it yields CASSPTGTAARKGYTF.

The chain combines TRBV9 with TRBJ2-1, with no clear D. Germline V gives CDR1 SGDLS, CDR2 YYNGEE. The CDR3 covers 16 residues. Between the trimmed V and J ends, which lost 0 bases and 2 bases, there was a span of 12 bases. Written as DNA, the CDR3 is TGTGCCAGCAGCGTAGTGGCCGGGTTCACCTACAATGAGCAGTTCTTC. This sequence encodes CASSVVAGFTYNEQFF.

The genes are TRBV7-8 and TRBJ2-7; possibly TRBD1 or TRBD2 for D (7 bases each). Germline CDR1 SGHVS, CDR2 FQNEAQ. The V and J ends lost 3 bases and 3 bases respectively, with 15 bases between them. The CDR3 consists of 15 residues. CDR3 DNA sequence: TGTGCCAGCAGCTTTCTCGACAGGGAGGGCTACGAGCAGTACTTC. Translation gives CASSFLDREGYEQYF.

This clone was observed a single time. The chain recombines TRBV6-5 with TRBJ1-1; D perhaps matches TRBD1 (5 bases). The CDR3 consists of 13 residues. Per the germline V gene, CDR1 is MNHEY and CDR2 is SVGAGI. V gave up 5 bases and J gave up 0 bases, with 7 bases separating them. Written as DNA, the CDR3 is TGTGCCAGCAGTAGGGGTCTGAACACTGAAGCTTTCTTT. Protein: CASSRGLNTEAFF.

This chain links TRBV7-3 with TRBJ2-1; TRBD2 is a possible D gene (6 bases). The CDR3 runs 16 residues. Trimming pared 3 bases from V and 6 bases from J, leaving 18 bases between. The germline gives CDR1 SGHTA, CDR2 FQGTGA. CDR3 bases: TGTGCCAGCAGCTTTGGGTCCTCCCGGCGGGGCAATGAGCAGTTCTTC. It translates to CASSFGSSRRGNEQFF.

V and J are TRBV6-6 and TRBJ2-5, with 14 nucleotides matching TRBD2. CDR3 size: 14 residues. CDR1 MNHNY and CDR2 SVGAGI come from the germline V gene (reference sequence). Trimming cost V 4 bases and J 5 bases; bases outside gene matches: 0. This CDR3 reads CASSWTSGGETQYF. The CDR3 DNA sequence: TGTGCCAGCAGTTGGACTAGCGGGGGGGAGACCCAGTACTTC.

This clone was detected once. The rearrangement joins TRBV11-2 to TRBJ2-1; 7 nucleotides align to TRBD2. This CDR3 has 17 residues. The V and J ends lost 5 bases and 4 bases, in that order; junction bases with no gene match: 14. From germline, CDR1 is SGHAT and CDR2 FQNNGV. CDR3: CASSIKPGLTFYNEQFF. DNA of the CDR3: TGTGCCAGCAGCATTAAACCGGGACTAACCTTTTACAATGAGCAGTTCTTC.

The rearrangement joins TRBV3-1 (or the pseudogene TRBV3-2) to TRBJ1-2; a weak D match, TRBD1 (5 bases). The CDR3 spans 14 residues. V was pared by 4 bases and J by 2 bases, with 11 bases between. Germline values: CDR1 LGHDT, CDR2 YNNKEL (reference sequence). The CDR3 sequence is CASSLGVTNYGYTF. CDR3 nucleotide sequence: TGTGCCAGCAGCCTAGGGGTAACCAACTATGGCTACACCTTC.

In its sample, this clone was seen once. The chain has TRBV11-2 and TRBJ2-2; the D gene is possibly TRBD1 (6 bases). The V gene lost 4 bases and the J gene lost 8 bases, with 17 bases spanning the gap. The germline CDR1 and CDR2 sequences are SGHAT and FQNNGV. This CDR3 has 15 amino acids. CDR3 amino acids: CASSYRERKSGELFF. CDR3 coding DNA: TGTGCCAGCAGCTACAGGGAAAGGAAATCGGGGGAGCTGTTTTTT. Full variable domain (outside the CDR3, taken from reference TRBV11-2 and TRBJ2-2): EAGVAQSPRYKIIEKRQSVAFWCNPISGHATLYWYQQILGQGPKLLIQFQNNGVVDDSQLPKDRFSAERLKGVDSTLKIQPAKLEDSAVYLCASSYRERKSGELFFGEGSRLTVL.

The CDR3 spells CASSLELAGPRELFF. The CDR3 bases are TGTGCCAGCAGCTTAGAACTAGCGGGACCCAGGGAGCTGTTTTTT. J is TRBJ2-2 and V is TRBV7-2; 10 bases map to TRBD2. The length of the CDR3 is 15 residues. CDR1 and CDR2 (germline): SGHTA, FQGNSA. Unmatched junction bases numbered 5, after V lost 1 base and J lost 9 bases.

CDR3 nucleotide sequence: TGTGCCAGCAGTTCAGGGGTTCCAGAGACCCAGTACTTC. The encoded protein is CASSSGVPETQYF. The genes are TRBV6-2 or TRBV6-3 and TRBJ2-5; tentatively, D is TRBD1 (6 bases). Trimming left V 4 bases short and J 4 bases short, with 10 bases between. The CDR3 extends over 13 amino acids. Looked up from germline, CDR1 is MNHEY and CDR2 is SVGEGT.

This clone came up a few times. The chain couples TRBV19 to TRBJ1-5; maybe TRBD1 (6 bases). CDR1 and CDR2 from the germline V gene are LNHDA and SQIVND (reference sequence). The germline V and J ends were trimmed by 1 base and 3 bases, with 25 bases remaining between them. The CDR3 spans 20 residues. The CDR3 DNA follows: TGTGCCAGTAGTATAGTGGGCCTATTAACAGGGTACGGGGCCAATCAGCCCCAGCATTTT. This codes for CASSIVGLLTGYGANQPQHF.

The gene calls are TRBV28 and TRBJ1-2; 8 bases are shared with TRBD1. CDR1 is MDHEN and CDR2 is SYDVKM in the germline V gene. With 6 bases clipped from V and 4 bases from J, the junction kept 7 bases outside the gene matches. This CDR3 spans 14 amino acids. DNA of the CDR3: TGTGCCAGCAGGGCCGGGACAGGACCCTATGGCTACACCTTC. Its protein is CASRAGTGPYGYTF.

This chain joins TRBV19 and TRBJ2-3, with 8 bases that match TRBD2. The CDR3 loop spans 16 amino acids. From germline, CDR1 is LNHDA and CDR2 SQIVND (reference sequence). Trimming removed 3 bases from V and 4 bases from J; junction bases left unmatched: 9. The CDR3 spells CASSIRREVGPDTQYF. The CDR3 nucleotides read TGTGCCAGTAGTATCCGGCGGGAGGTAGGCCCAGATACGCAGTATTTT.

The J gene is TRBJ1-4, the V gene TRBV10-3, with a possible D match to TRBD1 (6 bases). This CDR3 comprises 15 residues. CDR1 and CDR2 (germline): ENHRY, SYGVKD. V lost 1 base and J lost 0, with 6 bases in between. Here the CDR3 DNA reads TGTGCCATCAGTGAGTACAGGGCAACTAATGAAAAACTGTTTTTT. Its protein is CAISEYRATNEKLFF.

The chain recombines TRBV28 with TRBJ1-1; D not resolved. CDR3 length equals 15 residues. The V end was cut by 1 base, the J end by 2 bases, with 11 bases between. The germline gives CDR1 MDHEN, CDR2 SYDVKM. The CDR3 loop reads CASSLSVAGNTEAFF. The CDR3 bases are TGTGCCAGCAGTTTATCTGTGGCGGGAAACACTGAAGCTTTCTTT.